These 9 T cell receptor beta chains were all obtained from the same sample, sequenced in a study of stem cell transplantation in POMP-related autoinflammatory disease. Sequenced by immunoSEQ multiplex PCR; TCRdb stores in-frame clones only, minus some. This sample has 20,000 to 30,000 clones, with more than 75% found just once. Sequencing used CD4+ T cells from PBMCs, obtained before stem cell transplantation. The receptors stem from a human donor with POMP-related autoinflammation and immune dysregulation (PRAID).

In nucleotides, the CDR3 is TGTGCCAGTAGTATTGCCCCGGGACAGGCGAACTATGGCTACACCTTC. This gives the protein CASSIAPGQANYGYTF. The chain links TRBV19 to TRBJ1-2, with 8 bases lining up with TRBD1. Germline CDR1 LNHDA, CDR2 SQIVND (reference sequence). The CDR3 extends over 16 amino acids. V shed 3 bases, J shed 2 bases, and the junction held 8 bases outside the gene matches. The full variable domain, rest sourced from reference TRBV19 and TRBJ1-2, is DGGITQSPKYLFRKEGQNVTLSCEQNLNHDAMYWYRQDPGQGLRLIYYSQIVNDFQKGDIAEGYSVSREKKESFPLTVTSAQKNPTAFYLCASSIAPGQANYGYTFGSGTRLTVV.

The gene calls are TRBV28 and TRBJ1-1, with D hard to call. The CDR3 contains 14 residues. Germline V gene lookup returns CDR1 MDHEN and CDR2 SYDVKM. V lost 5 bases and J 1 base, leaving 11 bases between the germline ends. CDR3 nucleotides: TGTGCCAGCAGTGTCAATTACAAGAACACTGAAGCTTTCTTT. Translating gives CASSVNYKNTEAFF.

The chain recombines TRBV30 with TRBJ2-3; 7 bases agree with TRBD1. The CDR3 runs to 14 residues. CDR1 and CDR2 from the germline V gene are GTSNPN and SVGIG (reference sequence). With 0 bases clipped from V and 2 bases from J, the junction kept 2 bases outside the gene matches. In nucleotides, the CDR3 is TGTGCCTGGAGTGTGGACAGGCCCACAGATACGCAGTATTTT. It codes for CAWSVDRPTDTQYF.

CDR3 nucleotides: TGTGCCAGCAGCCATCGGGACTTGGGGGAAGAGACCCAGTACTTC. It yields the protein CASSHRDLGEETQYF. The rearrangement uses TRBV7-9 and TRBJ2-5; perhaps TRBD2 as D (6 bases). The CDR3 totals 15 residues. CDR1 and CDR2 (germline): SEHNR, FQNEAQ (reference sequence). The ends were cut back, 5 bases at V and 3 bases at J, with 16 bases in the middle.

This chain joins TRBV7-9 and TRBJ1-2; D unclear. The V end was cut by 6 bases, the J end by 4 bases, with 15 bases between. From germline, CDR1 is SEHNR and CDR2 FQNEAQ (reference sequence). The CDR3 consists of 14 residues. The chain's CDR3 is CASSPPQILYGYTF. DNA for the CDR3: TGTGCCAGCAGTCCTCCTCAAATCCTCTATGGCTACACCTTC.

This clone was recorded a few times. The rearrangement joins TRBV5-4 to TRBJ2-7; D is possibly TRBD2 (6 bases). From germline, CDR1 is SGHNT and CDR2 YYREEE (reference sequence). This CDR3 has 16 amino acids. The germline V and J ends were trimmed by 2 bases and 0 bases, with 15 bases remaining between them. Here the CDR3 DNA reads TGTGCCAGCAGCTTAGCGGGCGCAAGGAACTCCTACGAGCAGTACTTC. Translating it yields CASSLAGARNSYEQYF. Looking up the rest from reference TRBV5-4 and TRBJ2-7 gives the full variable domain: ETGVTQSPTHLIKTRGQQVTLRCSSQSGHNTVSWYQQALGQGPQFIFQYYREEENGRGNFPPRFSGLQFPNYSSELNVNALELDDSALYLCASSLAGARNSYEQYFGPGTRLTVT.

The chain uses TRBV2 and TRBJ2-1; D perhaps matches TRBD2 (7 bases). The CDR3 spans 17 residues. Germline V gives CDR1 SNHLY, CDR2 FYNNEI. V was trimmed by 5 bases and J by 4 bases, leaving 21 bases between them. The CDR3 DNA reads as TGTGCCAGCAGTTCGGGGGCGAGGGAGGGCATTTACAATGAGCAGTTCTTC. Its translation: CASSSGAREGIYNEQFF. Full variable domain (rest looked up from reference TRBV2 and TRBJ2-1): EPEVTQTPSHQVTQMGQEVILRCVPISNHLYFYWYRQILGQKVEFLVSFYNNEISEKSEIFDDQFSVERPDGSNFTLKIRSTKLEDSAMYFCASSSGAREGIYNEQFFGPGTRLTVL.

The rearrangement uses TRBV28 and TRBJ1-2, with D possibly TRBD1 on 5 matching bases. From germline, CDR1 is MDHEN and CDR2 SYDVKM. Trimming left V 3 bases short and J 4 bases short, with 9 bases between. The CDR3 sequence is 13 residues long. In DNA, the CDR3 is TGTGCCAGCAGTTTGGGGCAGGTCTATGGCTACACCTTC. This codes for CASSLGQVYGYTF.

The genes are TRBV6-1 and TRBJ2-1; 9 nucleotides line up with TRBD1. The CDR3 loop spans 18 amino acids. The germline V gene has CDR1 MNHNS and CDR2 SASEGT. Trimming took 1 base from V and 1 from J; bases not matched to a gene: 8. The DNA of the CDR3 is TGTGCCAGCAGTGAAGTAGCGCTGGGGACAGGGTCCTACAATGAGCAGTTCTTC. It is translated as CASSEVALGTGSYNEQFF.